Listed below are T cell receptor beta chains from one sample, sequenced in a study of blood T cell repertoires in COVID-19. TCRdb's copy holds only in-frame clones and misses some; the assay was immunoSEQ multiplex PCR. The sample shows 110,000 to 150,000 clones, about three quarters of them seen only once. Material for sequencing was peripheral blood. The receptors were sampled from a woman aged 60-75 years with acute or convalescent COVID-19. Each CDR3 is given with its conserved first and last residue. D genes are given only for firm matches. Size is omitted from some rows. Given values are once, few, many or a class for expanded clones.

clone size: -; J gene: TRBJ2-4; D gene: -; V gene: TRBV14; CDR3 protein: CASSHAEGTNIQYF; CDR3 DNA: TGTGCCAGCAGCCACGCGGAGGGAACAAACATTCAGTACTTC
clone size: -; J gene: TRBJ2-7; D gene: -; V gene: TRBV25-1; CDR3 protein: CASSLTLGYEQYF; CDR3 DNA: TGTGCCAGCTCTTTAACCCTCGGCTACGAGCAGTACTTC
clone size: -; J gene: TRBJ1-2; D gene: TRBD1; V gene: TRBV6-5; CDR3 protein: CASRDRAFYGYTF; CDR3 DNA: TGTGCCAGTCGTGACAGGGCCTTTTATGGCTACACCTTC
clone size: -; J gene: TRBJ2-3; D gene: TRBD2; V gene: TRBV6-5; CDR3 protein: CASRGGLAGEDTQYF; CDR3 DNA: TGTGCCAGCAGGGGGGGACTAGCGGGAGAGGATACGCAGTATTTT
clone size: -; J gene: TRBJ1-2; D gene: TRBD1; V gene: TRBV2; CDR3 protein: CASRRTGVHDGGYTF; CDR3 DNA: TGTGCCAGCAGAAGAACAGGGGTACATGATGGTGGCTACACCTTC
clone size: -; J gene: TRBJ2-5; D gene: TRBD2; V gene: TRBV28; CDR3 protein: CASLDRISGTSGTYQETQYF; CDR3 DNA: TGTGCCAGCCTGGACAGAATTTCCGGGACTAGCGGCACGTACCAAGAGACCCAGTACTTC
clone size: -; J gene: TRBJ2-1; D gene: TRBD2; V gene: TRBV5-6; CDR3 protein: CASRPRTSGNNEQFF; CDR3 DNA: TGTGCCAGCAGACCGAGGACTAGCGGTAACAATGAGCAGTTCTTC
clone size: -; J gene: TRBJ2-1; D gene: -; V gene: TRBV27; CDR3 protein: CASSPSVNEQFF; CDR3 DNA: TGTGCCAGCAGTCCATCAGTCAATGAGCAGTTCTTC
clone size: -; J gene: TRBJ2-2; D gene: TRBD2; V gene: TRBV9; CDR3 protein: CASSVATGLAVGELFF; CDR3 DNA: TGTGCCAGCAGCGTAGCTACGGGACTAGCTGTCGGGGAGCTGTTTTTT
clone size: -; J gene: TRBJ2-2; D gene: -; V gene: TRBV6-2/TRBV6-3; CDR3 protein: CASSYGLARVGELFF; CDR3 DNA: TGTGCCAGCAGTTACGGGCTAGCGAGAGTCGGGGAGCTGTTTTTT
clone size: -; J gene: TRBJ2-3; D gene: -; V gene: TRBV19; CDR3 protein: CASTPGFGTDTQYF; CDR3 DNA: TGTGCCAGCACCCCGGGGTTCGGCACAGATACGCAGTATTTT
clone size: -; J gene: TRBJ1-4; D gene: -; V gene: TRBV5-1; CDR3 protein: CASSRDPGGDEKLFF; CDR3 DNA: TGCGCCAGCAGCAGAGACCCGGGTGGCGATGAAAAACTGTTTTTT
clone size: -; J gene: TRBJ2-4; D gene: -; V gene: TRBV19; CDR3 protein: CASNEVGAKNIQYF; CDR3 DNA: TGTGCCAGTAACGAGGTGGGAGCCAAAAACATTCAGTACTTC
clone size: -; J gene: TRBJ2-1; D gene: -; V gene: TRBV18; CDR3 protein: CASSPGLSTYNEQFF; CDR3 DNA: TGTGCCAGCTCCCCCGGACTGTCGACCTACAATGAGCAGTTCTTC
clone size: -; J gene: TRBJ1-2; D gene: TRBD1; V gene: TRBV19; CDR3 protein: CASSGRQGPNYGYTF; CDR3 DNA: TGTGCCAGTAGTGGGCGACAGGGACCCAACTATGGCTACACCTTC
clone size: once; J gene: TRBJ2-5; D gene: -; V gene: TRBV28; CDR3 protein: CASSWVGRPGETQYF; CDR3 DNA: TGTGCCAGCAGTTGGGTGGGAAGGCCAGGGGAGACCCAGTACTTC
clone size: -; J gene: TRBJ1-2; D gene: -; V gene: TRBV29-1; CDR3 protein: CSVERQGLDYGYTF; CDR3 DNA: TGCAGCGTTGAACGCCAGGGGCTCGACTATGGCTACACCTTC
clone size: -; J gene: TRBJ2-7; D gene: -; V gene: TRBV28; CDR3 protein: CASNPQASYEQYF; CDR3 DNA: TGTGCCAGCAACCCCCAGGCCTCCTACGAGCAGTACTTC
clone size: -; J gene: TRBJ2-1; D gene: TRBD2; V gene: TRBV11-2; CDR3 protein: CASKRGLAKNEQFF; CDR3 DNA: TGTGCCAGCAAAAGGGGACTAGCTAAGAATGAGCAGTTCTTC
clone size: -; J gene: TRBJ2-1; D gene: TRBD2; V gene: TRBV5-4; CDR3 protein: CASSSGGLGSYNEQFF; CDR3 DNA: TGTGCCAGCAGCTCGGGGGGTTTGGGCTCCTACAATGAGCAGTTCTTC
clone size: -; J gene: TRBJ2-5; D gene: TRBD2; V gene: TRBV5-1; CDR3 protein: CASRAGGYQETQYF; CDR3 DNA: TGCGCCAGCAGAGCGGGAGGGTACCAAGAGACCCAGTACTTC
clone size: -; J gene: TRBJ2-1; D gene: TRBD2; V gene: TRBV28; CDR3 protein: CASSFQGSGRGVEQFF; CDR3 DNA: TGTGCCAGCAGCTTTCAGGGTAGCGGGAGGGGGGTTGAGCAGTTCTTC
clone size: -; J gene: TRBJ2-7; D gene: -; V gene: TRBV28; CDR3 protein: CASTSTGPYEQYF; CDR3 DNA: TGTGCCAGCACCTCTACAGGGCCCTACGAGCAGTACTTC
clone size: -; J gene: TRBJ2-3; D gene: -; V gene: TRBV19; CDR3 protein: CASSTLQGSGTDTQYF; CDR3 DNA: TGTGCCAGTAGTACCCTCCAGGGATCGGGCACAGATACGCAGTATTTT
clone size: -; J gene: TRBJ2-1; D gene: TRBD2; V gene: TRBV27; CDR3 protein: CASIRNRGLAGSEQFF; CDR3 DNA: TGTGCCAGCATCCGAAACCGTGGACTAGCGGGAAGCGAGCAGTTCTTC
clone size: few; J gene: TRBJ2-7; D gene: -; V gene: TRBV3-1/TRBV3-2; CDR3 protein: CASSRGRAYEQYF; CDR3 DNA: TGTGCCAGCAGCCGAGGTCGGGCCTACGAGCAGTACTTC
clone size: once; J gene: TRBJ1-1; D gene: -; V gene: TRBV6-5; CDR3 protein: CASSYEGAEAFF; CDR3 DNA: TGTGCCAGCAGTTACGAGGGTGCTGAAGCTTTCTTT
clone size: -; J gene: TRBJ2-7; D gene: -; V gene: TRBV27; CDR3 protein: CASSFGGTPLYEQYF; CDR3 DNA: TGTGCCAGCAGTTTCGGGGGGACACCCCTCTACGAGCAGTACTTC
clone size: -; J gene: TRBJ1-5; D gene: TRBD1; V gene: TRBV2; CDR3 protein: CASSIYPGQGFFQPQHF; CDR3 DNA: TGTGCCAGCAGCATTTATCCGGGACAGGGGTTTTTTCAGCCCCAGCATTTT
clone size: -; J gene: TRBJ2-2; D gene: -; V gene: TRBV9; CDR3 protein: CASSVTGTINTGELFF; CDR3 DNA: TGTGCCAGCAGCGTAACCGGGACAATCAACACCGGGGAGCTGTTTTTT
clone size: -; J gene: TRBJ2-1; D gene: TRBD2; V gene: TRBV3-1/TRBV3-2; CDR3 protein: CASSQEGTSKFF; CDR3 DNA: TGTGCCAGCAGCCAAGAGGGGACTAGCAAGTTCTTC
clone size: -; J gene: TRBJ1-1; D gene: -; V gene: TRBV6-1; CDR3 protein: CASSEAAAGAAFF; CDR3 DNA: TGTGCCAGCAGTGAAGCGGCGGCCGGAGCAGCTTTCTTT
clone size: once; J gene: TRBJ2-6; D gene: -; V gene: TRBV30; CDR3 protein: CAWSVPGNSGANVLTF; CDR3 DNA: TGTGCCTGGAGTGTACCCGGGAACTCTGGGGCCAACGTCCTGACTTTC
clone size: -; J gene: TRBJ2-1; D gene: TRBD2; V gene: TRBV6-5; CDR3 protein: CASTPTSGSRNEQFF; CDR3 DNA: TGTGCCAGCACCCCAACTAGCGGGAGTCGAAATGAGCAGTTCTTC
clone size: few; J gene: TRBJ2-5; D gene: -; V gene: TRBV11-2; CDR3 protein: CASSPGGRARETQYF; CDR3 DNA: TGTGCCAGCAGCCCTGGGGGCAGGGCGAGGGAGACCCAGTACTTC
clone size: once; J gene: TRBJ2-7; D gene: TRBD2; V gene: TRBV5-1; CDR3 protein: CASSLSTSYSYEQYF; CDR3 DNA: TGCGCCAGCAGTTTGTCGACTAGCTATTCCTACGAGCAGTACTTC
clone size: -; J gene: TRBJ2-3; D gene: TRBD1; V gene: TRBV9; CDR3 protein: CASSSGQSQYF; CDR3 DNA: TGTGCCAGCAGCTCGGGACAGTCGCAGTATTTT
clone size: -; J gene: TRBJ2-3; D gene: TRBD1; V gene: TRBV25-1; CDR3 protein: CASSEYFGQGSDTQYF; CDR3 DNA: TGTGCCAGCAGTGAATATTTTGGACAGGGATCAGATACGCAGTATTTT
clone size: -; J gene: TRBJ2-3; D gene: TRBD2; V gene: TRBV6-6; CDR3 protein: CASSRTSGRAGVTDTQYF; CDR3 DNA: TGTGCCAGCAGTCGGACTAGCGGGAGGGCCGGGGTCACAGATACGCAGTATTTT
clone size: few; J gene: TRBJ2-2; D gene: TRBD2; V gene: TRBV11-2; CDR3 protein: CASSHRLAGVTGELFF; CDR3 DNA: TGTGCCAGCAGCCACCGACTAGCGGGAGTCACCGGGGAGCTGTTTTTT
clone size: -; J gene: TRBJ1-5; D gene: TRBD1; V gene: TRBV5-6; CDR3 protein: CASSLYMTGIGQPQHF; CDR3 DNA: TGTGCCAGCAGCTTGTATATGACAGGGATAGGTCAGCCCCAGCATTTT
clone size: -; J gene: TRBJ2-7; D gene: TRBD1; V gene: TRBV7-9; CDR3 protein: CASSSDRVEQYF; CDR3 DNA: TGTGCCAGCAGCTCGGACAGGGTCGAGCAGTACTTC
clone size: -; J gene: TRBJ1-2; D gene: -; V gene: TRBV11-2; CDR3 protein: CASSPLGNYGYTF; CDR3 DNA: TGTGCCAGCAGCCCCCTTGGCAACTATGGCTACACCTTC
clone size: -; J gene: TRBJ1-5; D gene: -; V gene: TRBV20-1; CDR3 protein: CSARAGQPQHF; CDR3 DNA: TGCAGTGCTAGGGCGGGCCAGCCCCAGCATTTT
clone size: -; J gene: TRBJ1-2; D gene: -; V gene: TRBV7-2; CDR3 protein: CASSPEGGIPNYGYTF; CDR3 DNA: TGTGCCAGCAGCCCTGAGGGGGGGATCCCTAACTATGGCTACACCTTC
clone size: once; J gene: TRBJ2-7; D gene: -; V gene: TRBV6-5; CDR3 protein: CASSYSGGGGNEYF; CDR3 DNA: TGTGCCAGCAGTTACTCGGGTGGGGGAGGAAACGAGTACTTC